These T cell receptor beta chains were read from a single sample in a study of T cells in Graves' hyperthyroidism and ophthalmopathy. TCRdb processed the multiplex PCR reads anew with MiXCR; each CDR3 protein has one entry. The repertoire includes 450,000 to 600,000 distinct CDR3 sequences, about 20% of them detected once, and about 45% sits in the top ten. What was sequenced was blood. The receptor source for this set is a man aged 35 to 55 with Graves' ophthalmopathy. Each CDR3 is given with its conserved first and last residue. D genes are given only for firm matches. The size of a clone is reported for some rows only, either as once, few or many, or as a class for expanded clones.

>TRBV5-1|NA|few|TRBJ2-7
CASSLGGSSTYEQYF
TGCGCCAGCAGCTTGGGCGGGTCCTCTACCTACGAGCAGTACTTC
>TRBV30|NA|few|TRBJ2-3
CAWSDRGTTDTQYF
TGTGCCTGGAGTGATAGGGGAACCACAGATACGCAGTATTTT
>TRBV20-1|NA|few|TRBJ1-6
CSAIGGRSPLHF
TGCAGTGCTATCGGTGGGAGGTCACCCCTCCACTTT
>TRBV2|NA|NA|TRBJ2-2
CASSEALGGTGELFF
TGTGCCAGCAGTGAAGCGCTGGGGGGCACCGGGGAGCTGTTTTTT
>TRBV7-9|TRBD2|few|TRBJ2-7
CASSKISTSGYEQYF
TGTGCCAGCAGCAAGATATCGACTAGCGGGTACGAGCAGTACTTC
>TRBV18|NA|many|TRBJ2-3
CASSRLLTDTQYF
TGTGCCAGCTCACGACTCCTCACAGATACGCAGTATTTT
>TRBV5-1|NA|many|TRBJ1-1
CASSPGTEGTEAFF
TGCGCCAGCAGCCCGGGCACTGAGGGCACTGAAGCTTTCTTT
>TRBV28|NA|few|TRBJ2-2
CASRKARGNTGELFF
TGTGCCAGCAGGAAGGCCAGGGGTAACACCGGGGAGCTGTTTTTT
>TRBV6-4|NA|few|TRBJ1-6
CASSDSGSPLHF
TGTGCCAGCAGTGACTCCGGTTCACCCCTCCACTTT
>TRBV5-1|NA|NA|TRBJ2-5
CASSLEGRREETQYF
TGCGCCAGCAGCTTGGAGGGACGGCGGGAAGAGACCCAGTACTTC
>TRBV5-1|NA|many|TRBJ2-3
CASSLVLRGSTDTQYF
TGCGCCAGCAGCTTGGTCTTACGGGGATCCACAGATACGCAGTATTTT
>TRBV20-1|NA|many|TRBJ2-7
CSAVPGAGAFHEQYF
TGCAGTGCTGTCCCAGGGGCAGGGGCCTTCCACGAGCAGTACTTC
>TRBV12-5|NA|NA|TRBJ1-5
CASGLDSFHQHF
TGTGCTAGTGGTTTAGACAGTTTTCACCAGCATTTT
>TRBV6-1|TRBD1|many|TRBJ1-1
CASSDRDRGGTEAFF
TGTGCCAGCAGTGATCGGGACAGGGGGGGCACTGAAGCTTTCTTT
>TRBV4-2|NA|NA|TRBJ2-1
CASSQPGSITANEQFF
TGTGCCAGCAGCCAACCGGGATCGATCACAGCGAATGAGCAGTTCTTC
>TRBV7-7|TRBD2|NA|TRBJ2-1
CASSLGTSGMGGEQFF
TGTGCTAGCAGCTTGGGGACTAGCGGGATGGGGGGGGAGCAGTTCTTC
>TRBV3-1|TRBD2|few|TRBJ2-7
CASSQERETHEQYF
TGTGCCAGCAGCCAAGAGCGGGAGACCCACGAGCAGTACTTC
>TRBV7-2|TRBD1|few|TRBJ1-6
CASSLAQPGQLPNSPLHF
TGTGCCAGCAGCTTAGCTCAACCGGGACAGCTCCCAAATTCACCCCTCCACTTT
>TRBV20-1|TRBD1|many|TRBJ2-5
CSAGQASGVQETQYF
TGCAGTGCGGGACAGGCCTCGGGAGTCCAAGAGACCCAGTACTTC
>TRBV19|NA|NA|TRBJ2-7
CASSIYRGAYEQYF
TGTGCCAGTAGTATATATCGCGGAGCCTACGAGCAGTACTTC
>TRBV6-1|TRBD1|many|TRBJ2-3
CASRWGGDREADTQYF
TGTGCCAGCAGATGGGGGGGGGACAGGGAGGCAGATACGCAGTATTTT
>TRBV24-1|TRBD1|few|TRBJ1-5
CATSPPRQGCRPQHF
TGTGCCACCAGCCCCCCCCGACAGGGGTGTAGGCCCCAGCATTTT